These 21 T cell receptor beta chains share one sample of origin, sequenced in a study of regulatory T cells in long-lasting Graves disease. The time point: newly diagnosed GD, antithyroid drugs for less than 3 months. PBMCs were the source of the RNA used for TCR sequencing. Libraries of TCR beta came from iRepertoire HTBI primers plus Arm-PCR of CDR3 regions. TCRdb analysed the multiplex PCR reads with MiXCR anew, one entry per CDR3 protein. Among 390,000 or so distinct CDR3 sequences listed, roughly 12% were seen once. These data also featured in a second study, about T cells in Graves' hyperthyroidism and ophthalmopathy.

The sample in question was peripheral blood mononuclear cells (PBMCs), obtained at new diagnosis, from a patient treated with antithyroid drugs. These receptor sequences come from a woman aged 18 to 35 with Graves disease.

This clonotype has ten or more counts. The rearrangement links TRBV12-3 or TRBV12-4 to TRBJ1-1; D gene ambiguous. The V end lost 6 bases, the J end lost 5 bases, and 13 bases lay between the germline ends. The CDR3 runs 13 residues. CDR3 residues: CASSPRWRTEAFF. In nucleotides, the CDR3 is TGTGCCAGCAGCCCGAGGTGGCGGACTGAAGCTTTCTTT.

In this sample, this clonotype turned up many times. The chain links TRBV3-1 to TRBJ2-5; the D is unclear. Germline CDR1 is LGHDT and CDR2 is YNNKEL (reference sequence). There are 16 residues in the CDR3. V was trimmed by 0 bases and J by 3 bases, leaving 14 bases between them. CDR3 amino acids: CASSQDWKRLKETQYF. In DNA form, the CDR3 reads TGTGCCAGCAGCCAAGATTGGAAACGGTTAAAAGAGACCCAGTACTTC.

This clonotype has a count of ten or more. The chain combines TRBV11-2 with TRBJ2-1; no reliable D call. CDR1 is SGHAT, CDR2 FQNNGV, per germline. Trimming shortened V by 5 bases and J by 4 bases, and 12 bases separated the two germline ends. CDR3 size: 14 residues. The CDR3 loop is CASSQVGPYNEQFF. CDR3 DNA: TGTGCCAGCAGCCAAGTCGGCCCTTACAATGAGCAGTTCTTC. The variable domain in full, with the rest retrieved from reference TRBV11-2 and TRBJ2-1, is EAGVAQSPRYKIIEKRQSVAFWCNPISGHATLYWYQQILGQGPKLLIQFQNNGVVDDSQLPKDRFSAERLKGVDSTLKIQPAKLEDSAVYLCASSQVGPYNEQFFGPGTRLTVL.

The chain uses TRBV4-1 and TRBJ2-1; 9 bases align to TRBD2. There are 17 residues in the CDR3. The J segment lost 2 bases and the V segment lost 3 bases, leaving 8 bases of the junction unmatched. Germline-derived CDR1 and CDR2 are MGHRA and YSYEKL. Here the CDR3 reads CASSHTTSGRTYNEQFF. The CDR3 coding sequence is TGCGCCAGCAGCCACACGACTAGCGGACGGACCTACAATGAGCAGTTCTTC.

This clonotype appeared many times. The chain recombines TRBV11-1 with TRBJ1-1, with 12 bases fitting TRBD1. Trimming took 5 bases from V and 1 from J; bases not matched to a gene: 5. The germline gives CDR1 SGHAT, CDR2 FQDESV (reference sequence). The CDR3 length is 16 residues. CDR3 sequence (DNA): TGTGCCAGCAGCCCGGGGACAGGGGGCCGGAACACTGAAGCTTTCTTT. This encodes CASSPGTGGRNTEAFF.

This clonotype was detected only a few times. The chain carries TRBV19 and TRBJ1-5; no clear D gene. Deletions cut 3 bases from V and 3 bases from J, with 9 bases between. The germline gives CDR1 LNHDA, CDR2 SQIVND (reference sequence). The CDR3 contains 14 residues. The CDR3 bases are TGTGCCAGTAGTATCTGGGGTATCAATCAGCCCCAGCATTTT. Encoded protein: CASSIWGINQPQHF.

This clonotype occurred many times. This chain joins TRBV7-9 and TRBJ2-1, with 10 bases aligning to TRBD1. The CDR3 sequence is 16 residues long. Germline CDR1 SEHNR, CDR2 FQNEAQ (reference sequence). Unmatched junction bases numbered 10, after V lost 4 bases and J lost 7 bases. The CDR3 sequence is CASSSNPGQGFNEQFF. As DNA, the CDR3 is TGTGCCAGCAGCTCGAACCCGGGACAGGGGTTTAATGAGCAGTTCTTC.

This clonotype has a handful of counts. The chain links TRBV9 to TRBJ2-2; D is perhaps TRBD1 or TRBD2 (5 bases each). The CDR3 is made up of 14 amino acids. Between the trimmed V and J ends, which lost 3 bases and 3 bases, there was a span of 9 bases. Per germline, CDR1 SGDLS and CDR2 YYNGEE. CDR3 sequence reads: CASSDGTDTGELFF. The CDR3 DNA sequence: TGTGCCAGCAGCGATGGGACGGACACCGGGGAGCTGTTTTTT.

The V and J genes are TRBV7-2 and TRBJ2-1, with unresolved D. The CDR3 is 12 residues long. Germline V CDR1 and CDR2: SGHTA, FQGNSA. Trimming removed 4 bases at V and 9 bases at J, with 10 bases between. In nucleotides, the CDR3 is TGTGCCAGCAGCTCGTTCCCGAGTGAGCAGTTCTTC. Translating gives CASSSFPSEQFF.

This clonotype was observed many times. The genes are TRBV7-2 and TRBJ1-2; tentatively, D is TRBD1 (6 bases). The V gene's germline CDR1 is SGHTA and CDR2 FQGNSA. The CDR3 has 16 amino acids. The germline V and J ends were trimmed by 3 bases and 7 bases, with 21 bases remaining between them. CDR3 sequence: CASSFRTGGTLGGYTF. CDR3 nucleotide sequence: TGTGCCAGCAGCTTCCGGACGGGGGGGACACTTGGTGGCTACACCTTC.

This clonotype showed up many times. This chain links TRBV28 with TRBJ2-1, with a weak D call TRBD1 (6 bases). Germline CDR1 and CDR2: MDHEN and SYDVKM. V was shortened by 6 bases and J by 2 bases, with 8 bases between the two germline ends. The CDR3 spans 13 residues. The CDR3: CASSQGTYNEQFF. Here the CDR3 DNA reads TGTGCCAGCAGCCAGGGGACCTACAATGAGCAGTTCTTC.

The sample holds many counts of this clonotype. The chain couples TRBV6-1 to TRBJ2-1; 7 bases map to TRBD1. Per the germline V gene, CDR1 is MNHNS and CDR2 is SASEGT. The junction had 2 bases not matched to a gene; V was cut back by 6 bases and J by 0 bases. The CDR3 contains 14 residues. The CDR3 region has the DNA TGTGCCAGCAGAACAGGGGACTCCTACAATGAGCAGTTCTTC. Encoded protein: CASRTGDSYNEQFF.

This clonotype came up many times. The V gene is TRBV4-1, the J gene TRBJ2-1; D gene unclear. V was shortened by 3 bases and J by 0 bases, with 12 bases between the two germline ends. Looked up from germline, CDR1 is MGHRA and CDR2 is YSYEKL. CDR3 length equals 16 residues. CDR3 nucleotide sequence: TGCGCCAGCAGCCAGGTAGACATCCTCTCCTACAATGAGCAGTTCTTC. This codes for CASSQVDILSYNEQFF.

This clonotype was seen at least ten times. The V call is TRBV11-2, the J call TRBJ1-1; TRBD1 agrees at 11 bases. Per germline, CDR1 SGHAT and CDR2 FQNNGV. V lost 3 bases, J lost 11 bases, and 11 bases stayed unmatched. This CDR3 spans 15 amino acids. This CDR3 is CASSLSGTGGFRAFF. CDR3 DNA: TGTGCCAGCAGCTTGTCCGGGACAGGGGGATTTAGGGCTTTCTTT.

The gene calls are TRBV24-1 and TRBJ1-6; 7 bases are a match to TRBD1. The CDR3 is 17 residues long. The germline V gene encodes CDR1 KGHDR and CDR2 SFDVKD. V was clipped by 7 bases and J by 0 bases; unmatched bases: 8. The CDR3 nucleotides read TGTGCCACCAGCGACACCCCAGGGGGCTCCTATAATTCACCCCTCCACTTT. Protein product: CATSDTPGGSYNSPLHF.

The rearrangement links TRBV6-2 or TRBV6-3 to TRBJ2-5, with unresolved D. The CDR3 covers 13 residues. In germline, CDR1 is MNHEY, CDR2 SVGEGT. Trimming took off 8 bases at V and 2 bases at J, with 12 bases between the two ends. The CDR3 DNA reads TGTGCCAGCCTTAGAGACGGGCAAGAGACCCAGTACTTC. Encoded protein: CASLRDGQETQYF.

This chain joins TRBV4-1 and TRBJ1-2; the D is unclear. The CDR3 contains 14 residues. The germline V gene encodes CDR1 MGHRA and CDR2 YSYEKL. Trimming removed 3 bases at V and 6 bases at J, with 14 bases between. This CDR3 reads CASSQLKGFDGYTF. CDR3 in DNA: TGCGCCAGCAGCCAGTTAAAGGGATTCGATGGCTACACCTTC.

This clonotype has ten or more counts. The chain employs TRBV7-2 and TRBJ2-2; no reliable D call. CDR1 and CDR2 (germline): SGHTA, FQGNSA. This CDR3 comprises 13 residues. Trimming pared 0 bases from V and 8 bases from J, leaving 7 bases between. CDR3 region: CASSLALPGELFF. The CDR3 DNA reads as TGTGCCAGCAGCTTAGCGCTCCCAGGGGAGCTGTTTTTT.

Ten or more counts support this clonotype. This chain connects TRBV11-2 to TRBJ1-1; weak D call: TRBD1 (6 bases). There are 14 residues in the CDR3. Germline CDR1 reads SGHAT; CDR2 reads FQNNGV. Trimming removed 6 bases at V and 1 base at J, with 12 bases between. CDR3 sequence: CASSPIRGNTEAFF. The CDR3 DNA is TGTGCCAGCAGTCCTATCAGGGGGAACACTGAAGCTTTCTTT.

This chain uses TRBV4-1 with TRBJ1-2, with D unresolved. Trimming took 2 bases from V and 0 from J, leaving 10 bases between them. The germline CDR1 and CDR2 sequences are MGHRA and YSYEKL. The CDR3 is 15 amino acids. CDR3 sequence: CASSQQVIANYGYTF. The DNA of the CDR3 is TGCGCCAGCAGCCAACAGGTGATAGCTAACTATGGCTACACCTTC.

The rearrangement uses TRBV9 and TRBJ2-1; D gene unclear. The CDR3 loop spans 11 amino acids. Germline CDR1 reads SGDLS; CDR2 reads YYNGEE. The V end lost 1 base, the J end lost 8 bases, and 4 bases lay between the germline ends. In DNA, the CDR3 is TGTGCCAGCAGCGTAAGAGATGAGCAGTTCTTC. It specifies CASSVRDEQFF.